These T cell receptor beta chains were read from a single sample in a study of blood T cell repertoires in COVID-19. Produced via immunoSEQ multiplex PCR; TCRdb's table is partial and in-frame only. Here the sample spans approximately 100,000 clones, approximately 85% being singletons. The source material was peripheral blood. All receptors come from a human donor in a cohort sampled during active COVID-19. Each CDR3 is given with its conserved first and last residue. A D gene is named only where the DNA matches it firmly. Only some rows state a clone size, as once, few, many or a class for expanded clones.

TRBV25-1	.	TRBJ1-6	.	CASTFAGGNNSPLHF	TGTGCCAGCACCTTCGCGGGGGGAAATAATTCACCCCTCCACTTT
TRBV11-2	.	TRBJ2-7	.	CASSLEMGPGEQYF	TGTGCCAGCAGCTTAGAAATGGGGCCCGGGGAGCAGTACTTC
TRBV6-4	TRBD2	TRBJ2-3	.	CASSTEAGGAQYF	TGTGCCAGCAGCACAGAAGCGGGAGGGGCGCAGTATTTT
TRBV13	TRBD2	TRBJ2-1	.	CASSSLTSGRRDEQFF	TGTGCCAGCAGCTCGCTGACTAGCGGGAGGCGAGATGAGCAGTTCTTC
TRBV7-2	TRBD1	TRBJ2-7	.	CASSLVGQVPTYEQYF	TGTGCCAGCAGCTTAGTGGGACAGGTCCCAACCTACGAGCAGTACTTC
TRBV7-9	.	TRBJ1-3	.	CASSQPRAPGGTIYF	TGTGCCAGCAGTCAACCCCGAGCCCCGGGGGGCACCATATATTTT
TRBV5-4	TRBD1	TRBJ2-3	.	CASSLPDRVGDTQYF	TGTGCCAGCAGCTTGCCGGACAGGGTAGGAGATACGCAGTATTTT
TRBV30	.	TRBJ1-6	.	CAWTDSHNSPLHF	TGTGCCTGGACAGACAGTCATAATTCACCCCTCCACTTT
TRBV19	TRBD2	TRBJ2-5	.	CASTPGLAVGEETQYF	TGTGCCAGTACCCCCGGACTAGCCGTTGGAGAAGAGACCCAGTACTTC
TRBV10-2	TRBD2	TRBJ2-7	once	CASSSFQAGEYEQYF	TGCGCCAGCAGCTCCTTCCAAGCGGGAGAGTACGAGCAGTACTTC
TRBV11-3	.	TRBJ2-2	once	CASSRTGYNGELFF	TGTGCCAGCAGCCGGACGGGGTATAACGGGGAGCTGTTTTTT
TRBV4-3	TRBD2	TRBJ2-5	.	CASSQGFPLAAQETQYF	TGCGCCAGCAGCCAAGGTTTTCCCCTAGCGGCCCAAGAGACCCAGTACTTC
TRBV5-4	.	TRBJ2-3	once	CASSLAETRATDTQYF	TGTGCCAGCAGCTTGGCCGAGACTAGGGCCACAGATACGCAGTATTTT
TRBV15	.	TRBJ1-2	.	CATSEGEDGYTF	TGTGCCACCAGCGAGGGTGAGGATGGCTACACCTTC
TRBV19	TRBD1	TRBJ1-5	few	CASSRTGGLYSNQPQHF	TGTGCCAGTAGTAGGACAGGGGGGCTCTATAGCAATCAGCCCCAGCATTTT
TRBV5-4	TRBD2	TRBJ2-1	.	CASSLTSGGWDEQFF	TGTGCCAGCAGCTTGACTAGCGGAGGGTGGGATGAGCAGTTCTTC
TRBV5-1	.	TRBJ2-4	.	CASSLGTGDLNIQYF	TGCGCCAGCAGCTTGGGTACGGGGGATCTAAACATTCAGTACTTC
TRBV28	TRBD2	TRBJ2-1	.	CASTLLAGGPHDQFF	TGTGCCAGCACCCTACTAGCGGGAGGGCCCCACGATCAGTTCTTC
TRBV21-1	.	TRBJ2-1	.	CASSKGGGGASYNEQFF	TGTGCCAGCAGCAAAGGAGGCGGGGGGGCGTCCTACAATGAGCAGTTCTTC
TRBV6-6	TRBD1	TRBJ1-6	.	CASSTRQGGSSPLHF	TGTGCCAGCAGTACTCGACAGGGGGGGAGTTCACCCCTCCACTTT
TRBV7-9	.	TRBJ1-1	.	CASSTPGGAEAFF	TGTGCCAGCAGCACTCCAGGAGGCGCTGAAGCTTTCTTT
TRBV11-2	TRBD1	TRBJ1-6	few	CASSLGGQNSPLHF	TGTGCCAGCAGCCTCGGGGGACAGAATTCACCCCTCCACTTT
TRBV19	.	TRBJ2-1	.	CASSIRGGYEQFF	TGTGCCAGTAGTATAAGAGGAGGATATGAGCAGTTCTTC
TRBV19	TRBD1	TRBJ2-3	.	CASSRDRGTDTQYF	TGTGCCAGTAGTAGGGACAGGGGAACAGATACGCAGTATTTT
TRBV6-1	TRBD2	TRBJ2-2	.	CASSERSGRGLAGVPGELFF	TGTGCCAGCAGTGAACGGTCCGGCAGGGGACTAGCGGGAGTCCCCGGGGAGCTGTTTTTT
TRBV18	.	TRBJ1-5	.	CASSPTEVSNQPQHF	TGTGCCAGCTCACCAACCGAGGTGAGCAATCAGCCCCAGCATTTT
TRBV6-2/TRBV6-3	.	TRBJ1-1	.	CASSPGTEAFF	TGTGCCAGCAGTCCAGGGACTGAAGCTTTCTTT
TRBV20-1	TRBD2	TRBJ2-7	.	CSASPPGGGYEQYF	TGCAGTGCTAGTCCTCCCGGCGGGGGCTACGAGCAGTACTTC
TRBV21-1	.	TRBJ1-5	.	CASSKVPPGQDNQPQHF	TGTGCCAGCAGCAAAGTCCCTCCGGGACAGGACAATCAGCCCCAGCATTTT
TRBV7-8	.	TRBJ1-6	.	CASSLMKGTRGTSPLHF	TGTGCCAGCAGCTTAATGAAAGGGACACGGGGCACTTCACCCCTCCACTTT
TRBV7-8	TRBD2	TRBJ2-2	.	CASSRTSVMSTGELFF	TGTGCCAGCAGCCGGACTAGCGTAATGAGCACCGGGGAGCTGTTTTTT
TRBV9	.	TRBJ2-1	.	CASSVEGAADNEQFF	TGTGCCAGCAGCGTGGAAGGAGCCGCAGACAATGAGCAGTTCTTC
TRBV28	TRBD2	TRBJ2-5	once	CASSPLGLAGVGTQYF	TGTGCCAGCAGTCCCCTAGGACTAGCGGGAGTAGGGACCCAGTACTTC
TRBV7-2	TRBD2	TRBJ2-7	.	CASSLLAGASYEQYF	TGTGCCAGCAGCTTGCTAGCGGGAGCTTCCTACGAGCAGTACTTC
TRBV19	TRBD2	TRBJ2-1	.	CASSFEAGVRNEQFF	TGTGCCAGTTCCTTTGAAGCGGGAGTGAGGAATGAGCAGTTCTTC
TRBV3-1/TRBV3-2	.	TRBJ2-7	.	CASSLGQSREQYF	TGTGCCAGCAGCCTAGGACAGTCCCGAGAGCAGTACTTC
TRBV5-5	.	TRBJ2-7	.	CASSLYRDYEQYF	TGTGCCAGCAGCTTGTACAGGGACTACGAGCAGTACTTC
TRBV5-1	TRBD1	TRBJ2-1	.	CASSLGGTGEYNEQFF	TGCGCCAGCAGCTTGGGTGGGACAGGGGAATACAATGAGCAGTTCTTC
TRBV27	.	TRBJ2-7	.	CASSLSGASYEQYF	TGTGCCAGCAGTTTATCAGGGGCATCCTACGAGCAGTACTTC
TRBV9	.	TRBJ2-1	.	CASSVDGGNEQFF	TGTGCCAGCAGCGTAGACGGGGGCAATGAGCAGTTCTTC
TRBV9	.	TRBJ2-7	.	CASSVRGQGVSQYEQYF	TGTGCCAGCAGCGTTAGGGGCCAAGGGGTAAGCCAGTACGAGCAGTACTTC
TRBV6-5	.	TRBJ1-2	.	CASSYTDSYGYTF	TGTGCCAGCAGTTACACGGACAGCTATGGCTACACCTTC
TRBV6-5	TRBD2	TRBJ2-1	.	CASSYLAGGQYNEQFF	TGTGCCAGCAGTTACCTAGCGGGGGGGCAATACAATGAGCAGTTCTTC
TRBV2	TRBD2	TRBJ2-7	.	CASRLLAGGDYEQYF	TGTGCCAGCAGGCTACTAGCGGGTGGGGACTACGAGCAGTACTTC
TRBV2	.	TRBJ2-3	.	CASSEARFGDTQYF	TGTGCCAGCAGTGAAGCCCGGTTTGGAGATACGCAGTATTTT
TRBV2	.	TRBJ2-3	.	CASSARGSTDTQYF	TGTGCCAGCAGTGCGCGGGGTAGCACAGATACGCAGTATTTT
TRBV18	TRBD1	TRBJ1-2	.	CASSPPPTGAGGYTF	TGTGCCAGCTCACCACCTCCGACAGGGGCGGGGGGCTACACCTTC
TRBV7-3	.	TRBJ2-3	.	CASSLFSGRTDTQYF	TGTGCCAGCAGCTTATTTAGCGGCCGCACAGATACGCAGTATTTT
TRBV18	TRBD2	TRBJ2-7	many	CASSPPTYGTSGRTNYEQYF	TGTGCCAGCTCACCACCGACCTATGGGACTAGCGGGAGGACCAACTACGAGCAGTACTTC
TRBV5-1	TRBD1	TRBJ1-1	.	CASSTGQGSPGEAFF	TGCGCCAGCAGCACCGGACAGGGCTCGCCAGGTGAAGCTTTCTTT
TRBV19	.	TRBJ2-1	.	CASRKDSSTLYNEQFF	TGTGCCAGTCGTAAGGACTCCTCAACCCTATACAATGAGCAGTTCTTC
TRBV4-3	TRBD2	TRBJ2-3	.	CASSPTGGGAGIDTQYF	TGCGCCAGCAGCCCCACAGGCGGGGGGGCCGGTATAGATACGCAGTATTTT
TRBV6-5	.	TRBJ1-6	.	CASSYGTSNSPLHF	TGTGCCAGCAGCTACGGGACTTCTAATTCACCCCTCCACTTT
TRBV4-2	TRBD1	TRBJ1-1	.	CASSQVAEGAVEAFF	TGTGCCAGCAGCCAAGTGGCAGAGGGGGCGGTTGAAGCTTTCTTT